The entry that follows covers one T cell receptor (beta chain) sequence. J was trimmed by 6 bases and V by 4 bases; bases with no gene match: 12. The V gene's germline CDR1 is MNHEY and CDR2 SVGAGI. The CDR3 totals 15 residues. These data originate in a study of blood T cell repertoires in COVID-19. Study-level information: Material from acute and convalescent COVID-19 was sourced from the United States, Italy and Spain. T cells, B-cell-depleted T cells, or PBMCs supplied cDNA or gDNA.

In the source study's methods: By means of reference gene primer amplification, nucleated cell counts were estimated. Sequencing was performed with immunoSEQ multiplex PCR; in TCRdb, only in-frame clones are kept and a portion is missing. From that table come the V and J calls and clone size; the DNA was used to work out D and trimming. Here the sample spans roughly 62,000 clones, about four fifths being singletons. The chain is built from TRBV6-5 and TRBJ2-7, with 7 bases matching TRBD1. Specimen: peripheral blood. This sequence originates from a human donor in a cohort sampled during active COVID-19. The CDR3 reads CASSSPGPGTVEQYF. CDR3 in DNA: TGTGCCAGCAGTTCCCCCGGTCCCGGGACAGTCGAGCAGTACTTC.